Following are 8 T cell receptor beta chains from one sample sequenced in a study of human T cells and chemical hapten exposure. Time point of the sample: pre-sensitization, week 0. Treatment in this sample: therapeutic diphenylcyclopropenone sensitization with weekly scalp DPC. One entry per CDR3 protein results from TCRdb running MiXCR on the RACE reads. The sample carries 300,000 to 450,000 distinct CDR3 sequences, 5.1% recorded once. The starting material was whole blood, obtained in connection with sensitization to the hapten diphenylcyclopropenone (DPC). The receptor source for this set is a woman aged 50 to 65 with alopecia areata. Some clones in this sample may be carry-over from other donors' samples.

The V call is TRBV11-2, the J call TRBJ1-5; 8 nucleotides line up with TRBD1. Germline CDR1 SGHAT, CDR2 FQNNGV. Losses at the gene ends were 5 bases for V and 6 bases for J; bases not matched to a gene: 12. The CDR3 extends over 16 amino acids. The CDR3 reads CASSLLAGQGGQPQHF. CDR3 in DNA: TGTGCCAGCAGCCTATTAGCCGGACAGGGAGGTCAGCCCCAGCATTTT. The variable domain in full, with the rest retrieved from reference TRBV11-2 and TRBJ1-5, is EAGVAQSPRYKIIEKRQSVAFWCNPISGHATLYWYQQILGQGPKLLIQFQNNGVVDDSQLPKDRFSAERLKGVDSTLKIQPAKLEDSAVYLCASSLLAGQGGQPQHFGDGTRLSIL.

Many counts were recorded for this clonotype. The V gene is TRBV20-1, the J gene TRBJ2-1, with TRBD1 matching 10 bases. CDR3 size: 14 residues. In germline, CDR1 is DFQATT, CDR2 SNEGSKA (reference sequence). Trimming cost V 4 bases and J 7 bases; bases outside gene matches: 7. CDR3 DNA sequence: TGCAGTGCTACCGAGGACAGGGGGTATAATGAGCAGTTCTTC. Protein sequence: CSATEDRGYNEQFF.

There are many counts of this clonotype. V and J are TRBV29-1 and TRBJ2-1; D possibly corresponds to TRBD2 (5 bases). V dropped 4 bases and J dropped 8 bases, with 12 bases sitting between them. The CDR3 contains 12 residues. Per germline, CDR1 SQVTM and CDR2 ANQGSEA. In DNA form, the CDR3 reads TGCAGCGTTGGAGGATCCGGGGATGAGCAGTTCTTC. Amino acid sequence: CSVGGSGDEQFF.

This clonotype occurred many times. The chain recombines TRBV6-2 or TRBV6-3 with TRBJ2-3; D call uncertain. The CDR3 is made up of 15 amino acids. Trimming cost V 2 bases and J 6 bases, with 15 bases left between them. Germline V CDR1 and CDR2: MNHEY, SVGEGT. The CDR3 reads CASSYRSSAGDTQYF. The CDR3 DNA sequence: TGTGCCAGCAGTTACAGGAGTTCGGCCGGTGATACGCAGTATTTT.

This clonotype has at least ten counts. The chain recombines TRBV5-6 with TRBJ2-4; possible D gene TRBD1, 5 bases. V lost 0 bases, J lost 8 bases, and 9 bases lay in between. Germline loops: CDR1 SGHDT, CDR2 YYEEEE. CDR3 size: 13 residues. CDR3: CASSLGGADIQYF. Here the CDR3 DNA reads TGTGCCAGCAGCTTGGGGGGCGCCGACATTCAGTACTTC.

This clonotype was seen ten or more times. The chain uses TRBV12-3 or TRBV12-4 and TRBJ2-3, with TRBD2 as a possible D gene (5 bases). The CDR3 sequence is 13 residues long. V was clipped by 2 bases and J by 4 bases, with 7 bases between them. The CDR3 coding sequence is TGTGCCAGCAGTTTATTGAGGGCAGATACGCAGTATTTT. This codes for CASSLLRADTQYF.

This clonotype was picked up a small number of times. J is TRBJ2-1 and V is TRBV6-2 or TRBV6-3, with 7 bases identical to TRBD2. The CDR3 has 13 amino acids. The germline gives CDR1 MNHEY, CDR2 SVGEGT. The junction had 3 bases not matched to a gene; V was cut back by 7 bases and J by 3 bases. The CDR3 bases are TGTGCCAGCAATGGACTAGACTACAATGAGCAGTTCTTC. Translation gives CASNGLDYNEQFF.

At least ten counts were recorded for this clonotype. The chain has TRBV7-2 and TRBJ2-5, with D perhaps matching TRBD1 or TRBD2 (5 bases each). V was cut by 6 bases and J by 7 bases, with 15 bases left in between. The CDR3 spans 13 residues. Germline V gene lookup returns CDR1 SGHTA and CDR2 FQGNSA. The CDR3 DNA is TGTGCCAGCAGGGTCCGGGGCCCAGGGACCCAGTACTTC. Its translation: CASRVRGPGTQYF.